These 13 T cell receptor beta chains share one sample of origin, sequenced in a study of T-cell reconstitution after alpha-beta-depleted transplantation in children. Unique molecular identifiers were incorporated when the TCRbeta library was constructed. One entry per CDR3 protein, called by TCRdb with MiXCR from the PCR reads. The data show about 830,000 distinct CDR3 sequences, 16% seen once. The material sequenced was PBMCs, mostly from graft donor cells, taken 360 days after TCRalphabeta/CD19-depleted stem cell transplant. The receptors here all came from a male patient younger than 18 who had a stem cell transplant for acute lymphoblastic leukemia, so the T cells may come from the graft donor.

The chain links TRBV7-8 to TRBJ2-1, with 8 bases matching TRBD1. Germline trimming cut 10 bases from V and 1 base from J; bases unmatched to any gene: 6. In germline, CDR1 is SGHVS, CDR2 FQNEAQ. This CDR3 has 14 residues. The CDR3 loop reads CAIAGTGSYNEQFF. CDR3 coding DNA: TGTGCCATCGCTGGGACAGGTTCCTACAATGAGCAGTTCTTC.

This clonotype was detected only a few times. V gene TRBV7-2 combines with J gene TRBJ2-2; 12 bases are a match to TRBD2. V lost 5 bases to trimming and J lost 5 bases; unmatched junction nucleotides: 6. Germline assignment: CDR1 SGHTA and CDR2 FQGNSA. The CDR3 has 16 residues. CDR3 protein: CASSRLLAGGTGELFF. DNA for the CDR3: TGTGCCAGCAGCCGCCTACTAGCGGGAGGAACCGGGGAGCTGTTTTTT.

V gene TRBV4-1 combines with J gene TRBJ1-1; D remains ambiguous. Germline CDR1 reads MGHRA; CDR2 reads YSYEKL. The V and J ends lost 4 bases and 1 base respectively, with 19 bases between them. The CDR3 covers 17 residues. This chain's CDR3 is CASSLDTSKVGNTEAFF. The CDR3 bases are TGCGCCAGCAGCCTCGACACCTCCAAGGTGGGGAACACTGAAGCTTTCTTT.

The chain links TRBV5-1 to TRBJ2-2, with 13 bases matching TRBD2. Per the germline V gene, CDR1 is SGHRS and CDR2 is YFSETQ. The CDR3 consists of 17 residues. The junction had 5 bases not matched to a gene; V was cut back by 3 bases and J by 3 bases. In DNA form, the CDR3 reads TGCGCCAGCAGCTCCTCGACTAGCGGGAGGTACACCGGGGAGCTGTTTTTT. It codes for CASSSSTSGRYTGELFF. The full variable domain, with the rest looked up from reference TRBV5-1 and TRBJ2-2, is KAGVTQTPRYLIKTRGQQVTLSCSPISGHRSVSWYQQTPGQGLQFLFEYFSETQRNKGNFPGRFSGRQFSNSRSEMNVSTLELGDSALYLCASSSSTSGRYTGELFFGEGSRLTVL.

The gene calls are TRBV12-3 or TRBV12-4 and TRBJ2-7; 7 bases line up with TRBD1. Trimming removed 6 bases from V and 4 bases from J; junction bases left unmatched: 6. This CDR3 spans 13 amino acids. The CDR3 loop reads CASRQDRPYEQYF. As DNA, the CDR3 is TGTGCCAGCAGGCAGGACAGGCCTTACGAGCAGTACTTC.

This clonotype was counted ten times or more. DNA for the CDR3: TGCGCCAGCAGCTCCCAGACCGGAACAGGCGAGACCCAGTACTTC. It translates to CASSSQTGTGETQYF. The chain uses TRBV5-1 and TRBJ2-5, with D possibly being TRBD1 (5 bases). This CDR3 contains 15 residues. The V gene lost 3 bases and the J gene lost 5 bases, with 17 bases spanning the gap. Germline lookup yields CDR1 SGHRS and CDR2 YFSETQ.

The V gene is TRBV7-9, the J gene TRBJ2-5; 8 nucleotides agree with TRBD2. CDR3 length equals 17 residues. The germline V gene has CDR1 SEHNR and CDR2 FQNEAQ (reference sequence). The V gene end was trimmed by 1 base and the J gene end by 5 bases; junction bases not matched to a gene: 12. Here the CDR3 reads CASSLDLMAGGLETQYF. As DNA, the CDR3 is TGTGCCAGCAGCTTAGACCTAATGGCGGGAGGACTGGAGACCCAGTACTTC.

The gene calls are TRBV27 and TRBJ1-5; D remains unclear. The CDR3 has 14 amino acids. Germline loops: CDR1 MNHEY, CDR2 SMNVEV (reference sequence). Trimming pared 0 bases from V and 6 bases from J, leaving 9 bases between. As DNA, the CDR3 is TGTGCCAGCAGTTTATCGTGGGCCGGTCAGCCCCAGCATTTT. The encoded protein is CASSLSWAGQPQHF.

This clonotype was counted only a few times. V usage is TRBV12-3 or TRBV12-4 and J usage is TRBJ2-7, with D perhaps being TRBD1 or TRBD2 (5 bases each). Trimming stripped 1 base from V and 1 base from J, with 17 bases between. The length of the CDR3 is 17 residues. CDR3 amino acids: CASSLVGSAGRSYEQYF. The CDR3 nucleotides are TGTGCCAGCAGTTTAGTCGGTTCGGCAGGGAGATCCTACGAGCAGTACTTC.

The rearrangement links TRBV18 to TRBJ1-1; no definite D call. This CDR3 region has 14 residues. V gave up 6 bases and J gave up 0 bases, with 11 bases separating them. Looked up from germline, CDR1 is KGHSH and CDR2 is LQKENI. The chain's CDR3 is CASSRAYMNTEAFF. CDR3 bases: TGTGCCAGCTCTAGGGCCTACATGAACACTGAAGCTTTCTTT.

This clonotype was counted ten times or more. This chain joins TRBV5-6 and TRBJ2-4, with D perhaps TRBD2 (6 bases). Per germline, CDR1 SGHDT and CDR2 YYEEEE. V shed 0 bases and J shed 0 bases, with 16 bases lying between them. This CDR3 has 18 amino acids. The CDR3 DNA sequence: TGTGCCAGCAGCTTGGGGGTAGCGGTTCTACTAGCCAAAAACATTCAGTACTTC. Its protein product is CASSLGVAVLLAKNIQYF. Filled out from reference TRBV5-6 and TRBJ2-4, the complete variable domain reads DAGVTQSPTHLIKTRGQQVTLRCSPKSGHDTVSWYQQALGQGPQFIFQYYEEEERQRGNFPDRFSGHQFPNYSSELNVNALLLGDSALYLCASSLGVAVLLAKNIQYFGAGTRLSVL.

In its sample, this clonotype was seen a few times. The rearrangement joins TRBV12-3 or TRBV12-4 to TRBJ2-6; D ambiguous. CDR3 length: 14 residues. V was clipped by 6 bases and J by 3 bases, with 9 bases between them. CDR3 sequence: CASSSRLGANVLTF. CDR3 coding DNA: TGTGCCAGCAGCTCGCGGCTTGGGGCCAACGTCCTGACTTTC.

The chain is built from TRBV7-2 and TRBJ2-6; D call uncertain. In germline, CDR1 is SGHTA, CDR2 FQGNSA. Between the trimmed V and J ends, which lost 3 bases and 0 bases, there was a span of 15 bases. CDR3 length: 18 residues. The CDR3 region has the DNA TGTGCCAGCAGCTTTCCCCCACCAGGAATCTCTGGGGCCAACGTCCTGACTTTC. It encodes CASSFPPPGISGANVLTF.